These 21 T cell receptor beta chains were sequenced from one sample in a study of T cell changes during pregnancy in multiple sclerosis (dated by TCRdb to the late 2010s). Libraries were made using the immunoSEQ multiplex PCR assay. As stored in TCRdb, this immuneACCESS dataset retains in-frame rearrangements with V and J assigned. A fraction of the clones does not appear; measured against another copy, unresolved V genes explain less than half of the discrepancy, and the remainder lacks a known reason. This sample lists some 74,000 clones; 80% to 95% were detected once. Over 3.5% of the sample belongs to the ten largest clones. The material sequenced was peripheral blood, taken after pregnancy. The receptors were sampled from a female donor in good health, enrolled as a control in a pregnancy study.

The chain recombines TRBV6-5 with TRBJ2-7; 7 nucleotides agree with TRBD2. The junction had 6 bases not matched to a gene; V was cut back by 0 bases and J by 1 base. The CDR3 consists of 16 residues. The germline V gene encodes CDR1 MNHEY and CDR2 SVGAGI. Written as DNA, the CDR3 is TGTGCCAGCAGTTACTCTGGCGGGAGCCAGTCCTACGAGCAGTACTTC. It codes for CASSYSGGSQSYEQYF.

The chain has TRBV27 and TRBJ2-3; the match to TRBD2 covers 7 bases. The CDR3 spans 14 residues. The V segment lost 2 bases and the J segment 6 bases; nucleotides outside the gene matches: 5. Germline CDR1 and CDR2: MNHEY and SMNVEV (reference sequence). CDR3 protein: CASSLGGSFDTQYF. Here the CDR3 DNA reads TGTGCCAGCAGTTTAGGCGGGAGCTTCGATACGCAGTATTTT.

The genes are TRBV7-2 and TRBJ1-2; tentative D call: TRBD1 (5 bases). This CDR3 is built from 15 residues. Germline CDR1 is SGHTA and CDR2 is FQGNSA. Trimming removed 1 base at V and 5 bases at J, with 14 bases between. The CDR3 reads CASSLGGAGGYGYTF. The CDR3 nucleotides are TGTGCCAGCAGCTTAGGGGGCGCAGGCGGATATGGCTACACCTTC.

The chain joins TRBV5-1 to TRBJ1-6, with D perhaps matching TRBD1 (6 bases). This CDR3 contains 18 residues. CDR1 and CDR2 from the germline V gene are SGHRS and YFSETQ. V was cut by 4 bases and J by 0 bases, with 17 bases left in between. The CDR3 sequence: CASSRPPRGSSYNSPLHF. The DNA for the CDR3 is TGCGCCAGCAGCCGCCCCCCCAGGGGAAGCTCCTATAATTCACCCCTCCACTTT.

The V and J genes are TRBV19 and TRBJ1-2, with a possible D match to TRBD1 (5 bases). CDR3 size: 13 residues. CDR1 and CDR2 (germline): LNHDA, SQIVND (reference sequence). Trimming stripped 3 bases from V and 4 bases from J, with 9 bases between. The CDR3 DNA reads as TGTGCCAGTAGTATGACAGAACTCTATGGCTACACCTTC. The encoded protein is CASSMTELYGYTF.

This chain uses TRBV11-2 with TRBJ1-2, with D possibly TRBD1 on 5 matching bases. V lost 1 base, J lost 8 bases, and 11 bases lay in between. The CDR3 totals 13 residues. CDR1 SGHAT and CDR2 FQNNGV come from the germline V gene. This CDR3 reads CASSLVVQGGYTF. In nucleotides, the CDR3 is TGTGCCAGCAGCTTAGTGGTCCAGGGCGGCTACACCTTC.

CDR3 nucleotides: TGTGCCAGCAGAGACGGACAGGCGAACACCGGGGAGCTGTTTTTT. It translates to CASRDGQANTGELFF. This chain uses TRBV6-5 with TRBJ2-2, with TRBD1 identical over 7 bases. CDR3 length: 15 amino acids. V was clipped by 6 bases and J by 0 bases; unmatched bases: 4. Looked up from germline, CDR1 is MNHEY and CDR2 is SVGAGI.

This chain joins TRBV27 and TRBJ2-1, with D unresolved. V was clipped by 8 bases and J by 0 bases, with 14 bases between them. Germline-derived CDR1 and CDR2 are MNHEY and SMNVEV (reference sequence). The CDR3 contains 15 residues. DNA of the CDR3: TGTGCCAGCCACCGCTCAGGCCTCTCCTACAATGAGCAGTTCTTC. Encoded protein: CASHRSGLSYNEQFF.

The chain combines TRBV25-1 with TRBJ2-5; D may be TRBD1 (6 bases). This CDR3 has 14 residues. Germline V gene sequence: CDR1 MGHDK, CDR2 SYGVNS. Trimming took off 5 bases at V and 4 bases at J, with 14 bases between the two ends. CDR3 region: CASSTGHDLETQYF. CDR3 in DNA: TGTGCCAGCAGTACGGGACACGACTTAGAGACCCAGTACTTC.

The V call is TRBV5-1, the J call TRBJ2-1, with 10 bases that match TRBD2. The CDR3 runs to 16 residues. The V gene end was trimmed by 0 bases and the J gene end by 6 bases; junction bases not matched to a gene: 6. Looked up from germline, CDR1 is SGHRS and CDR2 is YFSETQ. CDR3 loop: CASSLGVSGGINEQFF. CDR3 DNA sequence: TGCGCCAGCAGCTTGGGCGTTAGCGGGGGGATCAATGAGCAGTTCTTC.

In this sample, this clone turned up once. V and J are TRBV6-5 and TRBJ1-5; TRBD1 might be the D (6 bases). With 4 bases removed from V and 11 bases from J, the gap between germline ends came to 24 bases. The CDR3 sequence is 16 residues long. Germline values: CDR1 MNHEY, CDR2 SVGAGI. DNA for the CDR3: TGTGCCAGCAGTTCCCAAACAGGGTCGGGAAATTTGGCCCAGCATTTT. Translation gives CASSSQTGSGNLAQHF.

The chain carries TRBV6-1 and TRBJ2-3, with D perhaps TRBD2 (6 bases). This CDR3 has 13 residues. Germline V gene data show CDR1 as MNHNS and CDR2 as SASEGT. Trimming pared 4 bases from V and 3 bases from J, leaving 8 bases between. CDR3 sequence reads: CASSGGETDTQYF. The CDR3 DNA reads TGTGCCAGCAGTGGGGGGGAGACAGATACGCAGTATTTT.

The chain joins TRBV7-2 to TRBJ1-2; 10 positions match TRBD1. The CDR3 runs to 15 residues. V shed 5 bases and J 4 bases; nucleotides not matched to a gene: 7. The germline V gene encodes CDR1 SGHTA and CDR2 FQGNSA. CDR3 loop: CASSPPGQGIYGYTF. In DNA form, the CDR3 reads TGTGCCAGCAGCCCCCCGGGACAGGGGATCTATGGCTACACCTTC.

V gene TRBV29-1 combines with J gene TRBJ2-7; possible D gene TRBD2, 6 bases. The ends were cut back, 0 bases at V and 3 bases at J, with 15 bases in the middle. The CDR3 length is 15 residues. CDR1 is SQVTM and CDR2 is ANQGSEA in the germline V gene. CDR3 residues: CSVEDPRGLDYEQYF. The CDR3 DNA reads TGCAGCGTTGAAGATCCGCGGGGATTGGACTACGAGCAGTACTTC.

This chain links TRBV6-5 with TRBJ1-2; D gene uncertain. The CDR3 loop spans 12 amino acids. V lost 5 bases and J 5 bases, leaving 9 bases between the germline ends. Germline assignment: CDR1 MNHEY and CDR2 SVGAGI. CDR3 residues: CASSEGLYGYTF. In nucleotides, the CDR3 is TGTGCCAGCAGTGAGGGTCTATATGGCTACACCTTC.

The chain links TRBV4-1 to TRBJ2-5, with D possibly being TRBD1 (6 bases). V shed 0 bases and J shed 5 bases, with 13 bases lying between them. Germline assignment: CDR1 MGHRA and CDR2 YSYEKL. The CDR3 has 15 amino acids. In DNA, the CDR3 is TGCGCCAGCAGCCAAGAGGGGGCACTCCGGGAGACCCAGTACTTC. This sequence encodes CASSQEGALRETQYF.

In DNA form, the CDR3 reads TGTGCCAGCAGCAACGCGGGGCGGTGGTACCAAGAGACCCAGTACTTC. As protein: CASSNAGRWYQETQYF. The rearrangement joins TRBV21-1 to TRBJ2-5; the table's D call, TRBD2, has no DNA check behind it. TRBV21-1 is shown as a pseudogene. CDR3 length equals 16 residues.

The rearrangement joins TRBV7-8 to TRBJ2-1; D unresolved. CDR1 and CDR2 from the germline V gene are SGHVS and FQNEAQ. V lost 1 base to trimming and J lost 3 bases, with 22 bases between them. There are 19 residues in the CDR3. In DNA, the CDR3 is TGTGCCAGCAGCTTAGGGGTTATCGGAGCTCCCAACTACTACAATGAGCAGTTCTTC. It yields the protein CASSLGVIGAPNYYNEQFF.

CDR3 sequence: CASSQERLVSEQFF. The CDR3 DNA is TGCGCCAGCAGCCAAGAGAGACTAGTTTCTGAGCAGTTCTTC. The chain carries TRBV4-3 and TRBJ2-1; D perhaps matches TRBD2 (6 bases). Trimming removed 0 bases from V and 9 bases from J, with 12 bases in between. Germline CDR1 LGHNA, CDR2 YSLEER. The CDR3 is 14 residues long.

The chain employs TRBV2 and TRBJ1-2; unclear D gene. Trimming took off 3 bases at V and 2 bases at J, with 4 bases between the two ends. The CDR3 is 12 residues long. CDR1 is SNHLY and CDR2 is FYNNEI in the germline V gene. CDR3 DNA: TGTGCCAGCAGTGAGGCAAACTATGGCTACACCTTC. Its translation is CASSEANYGYTF.

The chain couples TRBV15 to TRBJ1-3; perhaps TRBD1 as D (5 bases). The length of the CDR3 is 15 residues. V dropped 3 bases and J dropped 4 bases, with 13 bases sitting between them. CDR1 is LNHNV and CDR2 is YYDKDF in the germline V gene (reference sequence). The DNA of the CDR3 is TGTGCCACCAGCAGGGTCGACAGAGGAGGAAACACCATATATTTT. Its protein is CATSRVDRGGNTIYF. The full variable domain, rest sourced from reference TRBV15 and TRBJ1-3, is DAMVIQNPRYQVTQFGKPVTLSCSQTLNHNVMYWYQQKSSQAPKLLFHYYDKDFNNEADTPDNFQSRRPNTSFCFLDIRSPGLGDTAMYLCATSRVDRGGNTIYFGEGSWLTVV.